This entry lists 5 T cell receptor beta chains sequenced from one sample in a study of T cells in localized non-small cell lung cancer. Clones were read by immunoSEQ multiplex PCR, and TCRdb kept only the in-frame ones, dropping some. The profile shows about 45,000 clones, approximately 81% of them singletons. Specimen: peripheral blood mononuclear cells, collected before any cancer treatment. Every receptor here comes from a man aged 40 to 69 with stage III lung adenocarcinoma.

CDR3 coding DNA: TGTGCCTGGTTAAGAGTTGGTGGGACGACCGGGGAGCTGTTTTTT. Translation: CAWLRVGGTTGELFF. This chain connects TRBV30 to TRBJ2-2, with D possibly being TRBD1 or TRBD2 (5 bases each). V shed 5 bases and J shed 5 bases, with 18 bases lying between them. The CDR3 covers 15 residues. Germline V gives CDR1 GTSNPN, CDR2 SVGIG (reference sequence).

The CDR3 DNA sequence: TGTGCCAGCAGCTCCTCGGGACAAATTGAGACCCAGTACTTC. Amino acid sequence: CASSSSGQIETQYF. This rearrangement joins TRBV11-1 to TRBJ2-5; D perhaps matches TRBD1 (6 bases). This CDR3 contains 14 residues. V was trimmed by 4 bases and J by 5 bases, leaving 14 bases between them. Germline loops: CDR1 SGHAT, CDR2 FQDESV (reference sequence).

J is TRBJ1-2 and V is TRBV6-4, with 8 bases identical to TRBD1. Germline V gene data show CDR1 as MRHNA and CDR2 as SNTAGT. V lost 3 bases, J lost 0 bases, and 6 bases stayed unmatched. CDR3 length equals 16 residues. The CDR3 region is CASSEYRTGSNYGYTF. CDR3 DNA sequence: TGTGCCAGCAGTGAATATAGGACAGGGTCTAACTATGGCTACACCTTC.

The V and J genes are TRBV5-1 and TRBJ2-5, with D possibly matching TRBD2 (5 bases). V lost 2 bases and J 2 bases, leaving 7 bases between the germline ends. The V gene's germline CDR1 is SGHRS and CDR2 YFSETQ. The CDR3 loop spans 13 amino acids. In DNA form, the CDR3 reads TGCGCCAGCAGCTTCAGCGGACAAGAGACCCAGTACTTC. This codes for CASSFSGQETQYF.

J is TRBJ1-5 and V is TRBV2; 10 bases align to TRBD1. The junction had 13 bases not matched to a gene; V was cut back by 6 bases and J by 2 bases. Germline lookup yields CDR1 SNHLY and CDR2 FYNNEI. This CDR3 comprises 18 residues. As DNA, the CDR3 is TGTGCCAGCAGCCGCGACGGGACAGGGGTTAGTGGCAATCAGCCCCAGCATTTT. This translates into CASSRDGTGVSGNQPQHF. Combining the CDR3 with reference TRBV2 and TRBJ1-5 gives the whole variable domain EPEVTQTPSHQVTQMGQEVILRCVPISNHLYFYWYRQILGQKVEFLVSFYNNEISEKSEIFDDQFSVERPDGSNFTLKIRSTKLEDSAMYFCASSRDGTGVSGNQPQHFGDGTRLSIL.